What follows are 22 T cell receptor beta chains derived from one specimen sequenced in a study of OX40 agonist ivuxolimab in advanced cancers. Sequencing used immunoSEQ multiplex PCR; TCRdb keeps in-frame clones, though not all of them. Of fewer than 40,000 clones listed, roughly four fifths are singletons. This material consisted of CD4+ or CD8+ T cells sorted from blood, taken in a trial of the OX40 agonist ivuxolimab. The receptors originated from an adult with an advanced solid tumor such as melanoma, head and neck, liver or kidney cancer.

This clone turned up a few times. The chain has TRBV9 and TRBJ1-5, with a possible D match to TRBD1 (5 bases). The V end was cut by 2 bases, the J end by 0 bases, with 9 bases between. In germline, CDR1 is SGDLS, CDR2 YYNGEE. The CDR3 is made up of 15 amino acids. The CDR3 DNA is TGTGCCAGCAGCGTTGACAGCCGTAGCAATCAGCCCCAGCATTTT. Protein sequence: CASSVDSRSNQPQHF.

This clone was counted only a few times. This sequence joins TRBV7-8 and TRBJ1-2, with unresolved D. The germline V gene encodes CDR1 SGHVS and CDR2 FQNEAQ. This CDR3 region has 14 residues. V lost 7 bases and J 3 bases, leaving 15 bases between the germline ends. Written as DNA, the CDR3 is TGTGCCAGCACCACTTCTGGCTTTGACTATGGCTACACCTTC. This gives the protein CASTTSGFDYGYTF.

Here the CDR3 DNA reads TGCGCCAGCAGCTTTAATGAGGGAGTCTATGGCTACACCTTC. It codes for CASSFNEGVYGYTF. The chain uses TRBV5-1 and TRBJ1-2; no definite D call. This CDR3 region has 14 residues. Germline V gene data show CDR1 as SGHRS and CDR2 as YFSETQ. Trimming took off 2 bases at V and 4 bases at J, with 12 bases between the two ends.

The chain recombines TRBV4-1 with TRBJ1-1, with D uncertain. V was clipped by 3 bases and J by 6 bases, with 14 bases between them. Per germline, CDR1 MGHRA and CDR2 YSYEKL. The CDR3 length is 14 residues. This CDR3 reads CASSHPFYSSEAFF. The CDR3, as DNA: TGCGCCAGCAGCCATCCCTTTTACAGTTCTGAAGCTTTCTTT.

The CDR3 nucleotides read TGTGCCAGCAGCTTAGAGGCTGGAATGAAAGAGACCCAGTACTTC. It encodes CASSLEAGMKETQYF. The chain uses TRBV11-2 and TRBJ2-5; D uncertain. This CDR3 contains 15 residues. Germline V gives CDR1 SGHAT, CDR2 FQNNGV. V gave up 0 bases and J gave up 3 bases, with 11 bases separating them.

The chain combines TRBV6-7 with TRBJ1-1, with TRBD1 matching 9 bases. TRBV6-7 belongs to the ORF category, with a function that is uncertain. CDR3 size: 14 residues. After removal of 2 bases from V and 4 bases from J, the junction contained 2 bases not matched to a gene. In nucleotides, the CDR3 is TGTGCCAGCAGTTACGGGGACAGGGCCACTGAAGCTTTCTTT. Residues: CASSYGDRATEAFF.

The chain has TRBV18 and TRBJ2-1, with 9 bases matching TRBD2. The trim removed 2 bases at V and 4 bases at J, leaving 9 bases unmatched. Germline V lookup: CDR1 KGHSH, CDR2 LQKENI. CDR3 length: 17 residues. The DNA of the CDR3 is TGTGCCAGCTCACCAGGAACTAGCGGGCGGAAATACAATGAGCAGTTCTTC. Protein sequence: CASSPGTSGRKYNEQFF.

The chain carries TRBV30 and TRBJ1-1; D remains ambiguous. The V end was cut by 0 bases, the J end by 4 bases, with 6 bases between. Germline CDR1 is GTSNPN and CDR2 is SVGIG (reference sequence). This CDR3 is built from 12 residues. The CDR3 here is CAWSVMGTEAFF. CDR3 bases: TGTGCCTGGAGTGTAATGGGCACTGAAGCTTTCTTT.

V is TRBV4-2 and J is TRBJ1-2; 8 bases are shared with TRBD1. Germline values: CDR1 LGHNA, CDR2 YNFKEQ. The CDR3 contains 15 residues. V was pared by 5 bases and J by 2 bases, with 7 bases of the junction left unmatched. The CDR3 DNA is TGTGCCAGCAGCTTGCGGAGGACAGGGAACTATGGCTACACCTTC. Its translation is CASSLRRTGNYGYTF.

V gene TRBV4-3 combines with J gene TRBJ1-4; 10 nucleotides agree with TRBD1. Germline V lookup: CDR1 LGHNA, CDR2 YSLEER. V dropped 6 bases and J dropped 7; count of bases not matched to a gene: 8. The CDR3 loop spans 15 amino acids. For the CDR3, the DNA is TGCGCCAGCAGTCCGAACCGGGACAGGGGTGAAAAACTGTTTTTT. This gives the protein CASSPNRDRGEKLFF.

CDR3 residues: CASRNRAFLGYGYTF. The DNA of the CDR3 is TGTGCCAGCAGGAATCGAGCATTCCTTGGGTACGGCTACACCTTC. The chain recombines TRBV27 with TRBJ1-2; no firm D call. With 6 bases removed from V and 8 bases from J, the gap between germline ends came to 22 bases. The CDR3 is 15 amino acids. CDR1 and CDR2 from the germline V gene are MNHEY and SMNVEV (reference sequence).

This clone was counted a few times. CDR3 loop: CASSPFVGPYGYTF. CDR3 DNA: TGTGCCAGTAGTCCCTTTGTCGGCCCCTATGGCTACACCTTC. The J gene is TRBJ1-2, the V gene TRBV19; unclear D gene. The CDR3 has 14 residues. CDR1 and CDR2 from the germline V gene are LNHDA and SQIVND (reference sequence). Trimming shortened V by 5 bases and J by 4 bases, and 14 bases separated the two germline ends. The variable domain in full, completed from reference TRBV19 and TRBJ1-2, reads DGGITQSPKYLFRKEGQNVTLSCEQNLNHDAMYWYRQDPGQGLRLIYYSQIVNDFQKGDIAEGYSVSREKKESFPLTVTSAQKNPTAFYLCASSPFVGPYGYTFGSGTRLTVV.

J is TRBJ1-4 and V is TRBV5-6; possible D gene TRBD1, 6 bases. V lost 3 bases and J 8 bases, leaving 17 bases between the germline ends. CDR1 is SGHDT and CDR2 is YYEEEE in the germline V gene. The CDR3 is 15 amino acids. This chain's CDR3 is CASSWKDRSSEKLFF. The CDR3 DNA sequence: TGTGCCAGCAGCTGGAAAGACAGGAGTTCCGAAAAACTGTTTTTT.

This clone came up a few times. The CDR3 sequence: CASRTGPYEQYF. The CDR3 DNA is TGTGCCAGCAGGACTGGTCCCTACGAGCAGTACTTC. The chain joins TRBV28 to TRBJ2-7; no firm D call. V was clipped by 6 bases and J by 2 bases, with 8 bases between them. This CDR3 is built from 12 residues. CDR1 MDHEN and CDR2 SYDVKM come from the germline V gene.

The V call is TRBV10-3, the J call TRBJ2-1; 13 nucleotides match TRBD2. V was clipped by 10 bases and J by 3 bases; unmatched bases: 18. CDR1 is ENHRY and CDR2 is SYGVKD in the germline V gene. This CDR3 contains 19 residues. The CDR3 DNA reads as TGTGCCACCCTACCGGGACTAGCGGGGCGAACCCCCGGCTACAATGAGCAGTTCTTC. This codes for CATLPGLAGRTPGYNEQFF.

A single count supports this clone. The rearrangement uses TRBV7-2 and TRBJ2-3, with a weak D call TRBD2 (5 bases). Germline V gene sequence: CDR1 SGHTA, CDR2 FQGNSA. This CDR3 is built from 14 residues. Trimming took 5 bases from V and 1 from J, leaving 10 bases between them. In DNA form, the CDR3 reads TGTGCCAGCAGCACCAGGACTGGCACAGATACGCAGTATTTT. Amino acid sequence: CASSTRTGTDTQYF.

The chain has TRBV4-1 and TRBJ1-2, with D perhaps matching TRBD1 (5 bases). This CDR3 region has 13 residues. CDR1 MGHRA and CDR2 YSYEKL come from the germline V gene. The V end lost 1 base, the J end lost 2 bases, and 5 bases lay between the germline ends. CDR3 region: CASSQGGNYGYTF. CDR3 in DNA: TGCGCCAGCAGCCAAGGGGGGAACTATGGCTACACCTTC.

This clone was picked up one time. The rearrangement joins TRBV27 to TRBJ1-2; D unresolved. Trimming left V 7 bases short and J 6 bases short, with 18 bases between. This CDR3 has 14 residues. Germline lookup yields CDR1 MNHEY and CDR2 SMNVEV (reference sequence). CDR3 nucleotides: TGTGCCAGCATAAGATTAGGGAACTCCGATGGCTACACCTTC. This sequence encodes CASIRLGNSDGYTF.

As concerns this clone: Relative to the germline gene, one junction end is altered; a read error may explain this. This chain connects TRBV28 to TRBJ1-1, with 8 bases fitting TRBD1. The germline V gene has CDR1 MDHEN and CDR2 SYDVKM. The CDR3 loop spans 15 amino acids. The CDR3 region is CARRLRQGRNTEAFF. The CDR3, as DNA: TGTGCCCGCAGACTACGACAGGGGCGGAACACTGAAGCTTTCTTT. The entire variable domain, with the rest obtained from reference TRBV28 and TRBJ1-1, is as follows: DVKVTQSSRYLVKRTGEKVFLECVQDMDHENMFWYRQDPGLGLRLIYFSYDVKMKEKGDIPEGYSVSREKKERFSLILESASTNQTSMYLCARRLRQGRNTEAFFGQGTRLTVV.

This clone is a singleton in its sample. This chain links TRBV14 with TRBJ2-6; D remains ambiguous. The V end was cut by 1 base, the J end by 0 bases, with 4 bases between. CDR3 length: 15 residues. Germline V gene lookup returns CDR1 SGHDN and CDR2 FVKESK. DNA of the CDR3: TGTGCCAGCAGCCAAGGCAGCTCTGGGGCCAACGTCCTGACTTTC. Protein sequence: CASSQGSSGANVLTF.

This clone was observed a few times. The chain joins TRBV27 to TRBJ2-7; TRBD1 matches at 7 bases. Germline V lookup: CDR1 MNHEY, CDR2 SMNVEV (reference sequence). V was clipped by 3 bases and J by 0 bases; unmatched bases: 8. The CDR3 loop spans 16 amino acids. CDR3 sequence: CASSFHMTGSSYEQYF. CDR3 nucleotide sequence: TGTGCCAGCAGTTTCCATATGACAGGGTCCTCCTACGAGCAGTACTTC.

This clone was seen once. The chain has TRBV6-1 and TRBJ1-2; D may be TRBD1 (6 bases). Germline CDR1 is MNHNS and CDR2 is SASEGT. Trimming cost V 2 bases and J 5 bases, with 12 bases left between them. This CDR3 has 14 residues. This chain's CDR3 is CASSEFEGEYGYTF. Written as DNA, the CDR3 is TGTGCCAGCAGTGAATTTGAGGGGGAATATGGCTACACCTTC.